This TCR beta chain derives from a study of human T cells and chemical hapten exposure. Germline V lookup: CDR1 DFQATT, CDR2 SNEGSKA (reference sequence). The CDR3 sequence is 12 residues long. V lost 5 bases to trimming and J lost 1 base, with 5 bases between them. Time point specified: patch test 1, 2 weeks after DPC sensitization. Treatment described: therapeutic diphenylcyclopropenone sensitization with weekly scalp DPC. TCRdb reanalysed the RACE reads using MiXCR and keeps one entry per CDR3 protein. The table records about 360,000 distinct CDR3 sequences, approximately 4.4% of them present only once. Many counts were recorded for this clonotype.

The TCR sequence derives from a woman aged 50 to 60 with alopecia areata. Some clones in this sample may be carry-over from other donors' samples. This sample comprised whole blood, obtained in connection with sensitization to the hapten diphenylcyclopropenone (DPC). The chain joins TRBV20-1 to TRBJ1-4; no clear D. CDR3 protein: CSAGETNEKLFF. The CDR3 DNA sequence: TGCAGTGCTGGGGAAACTAATGAAAAACTGTTTTTT.